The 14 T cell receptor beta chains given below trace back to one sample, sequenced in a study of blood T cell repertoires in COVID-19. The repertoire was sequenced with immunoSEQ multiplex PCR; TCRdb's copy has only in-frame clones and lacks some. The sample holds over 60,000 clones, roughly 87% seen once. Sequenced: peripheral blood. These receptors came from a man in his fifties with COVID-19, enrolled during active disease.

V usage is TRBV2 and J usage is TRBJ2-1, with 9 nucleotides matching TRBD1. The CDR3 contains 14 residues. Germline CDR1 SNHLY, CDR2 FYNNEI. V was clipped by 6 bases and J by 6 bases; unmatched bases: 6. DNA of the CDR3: TGTGCCAGCAGACTCGGACAGGGGATCAATGAGCAGTTCTTC. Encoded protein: CASRLGQGINEQFF.

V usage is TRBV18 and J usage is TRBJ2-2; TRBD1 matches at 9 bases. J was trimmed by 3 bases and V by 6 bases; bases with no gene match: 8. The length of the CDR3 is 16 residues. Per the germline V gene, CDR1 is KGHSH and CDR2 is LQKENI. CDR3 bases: TGTGCCAGCTCCCCCCTGGGGACAGGGCACACCGGGGAGCTGTTTTTT. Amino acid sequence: CASSPLGTGHTGELFF.

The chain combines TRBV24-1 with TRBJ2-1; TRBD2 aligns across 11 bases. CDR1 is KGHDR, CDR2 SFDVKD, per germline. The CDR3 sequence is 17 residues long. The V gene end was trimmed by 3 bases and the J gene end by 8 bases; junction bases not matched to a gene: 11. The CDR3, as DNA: TGTGCCACCAGTGATGGGACTAGCGGTCTTAAGGGGGATGAGCAGTTCTTC. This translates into CATSDGTSGLKGDEQFF.

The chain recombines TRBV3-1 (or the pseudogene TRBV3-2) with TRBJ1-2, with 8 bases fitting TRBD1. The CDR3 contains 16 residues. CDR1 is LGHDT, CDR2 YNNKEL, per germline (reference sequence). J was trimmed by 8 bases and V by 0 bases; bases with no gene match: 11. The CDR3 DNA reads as TGTGCCAGCAGCCAAGATGGAGCCGTCGACAGGGGAGGCTACACCTTC. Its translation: CASSQDGAVDRGGYTF.

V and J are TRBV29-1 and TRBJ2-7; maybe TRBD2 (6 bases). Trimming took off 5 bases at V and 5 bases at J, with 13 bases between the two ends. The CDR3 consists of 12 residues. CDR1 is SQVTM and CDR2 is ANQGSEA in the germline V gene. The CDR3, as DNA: TGCAGCGTTCGGAGGGGTCCCAACGAGCAGTACTTC. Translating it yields CSVRRGPNEQYF.

The CDR3 DNA reads as TGTGCCAGCTCCCAAGGGGGCGCCGGAAACACCATATATTTT. Amino acids: CASSQGGAGNTIYF. V gene TRBV6-5 combines with J gene TRBJ1-3; TRBD1 matches 7 bases. The CDR3 has 14 residues. The germline V gene has CDR1 MNHEY and CDR2 SVGAGI. V gave up 8 bases and J gave up 4 bases; unmatched junction bases: 8.

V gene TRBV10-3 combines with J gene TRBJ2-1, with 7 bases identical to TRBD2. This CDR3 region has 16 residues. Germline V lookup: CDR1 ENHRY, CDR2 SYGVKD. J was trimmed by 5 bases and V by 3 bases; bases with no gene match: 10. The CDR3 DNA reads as TGTGCCATCAGTGATTCATCCGGGACTACCGACAATGAGCAGTTCTTC. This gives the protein CAISDSSGTTDNEQFF.

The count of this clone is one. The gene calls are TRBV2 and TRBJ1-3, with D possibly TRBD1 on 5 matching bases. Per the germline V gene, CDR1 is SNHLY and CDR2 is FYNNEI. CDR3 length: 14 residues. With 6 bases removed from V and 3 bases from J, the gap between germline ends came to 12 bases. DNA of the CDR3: TGTGCCAGCAGGGAGGGAGGGGTTGGAAACACCATATATTTT. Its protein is CASREGGVGNTIYF.

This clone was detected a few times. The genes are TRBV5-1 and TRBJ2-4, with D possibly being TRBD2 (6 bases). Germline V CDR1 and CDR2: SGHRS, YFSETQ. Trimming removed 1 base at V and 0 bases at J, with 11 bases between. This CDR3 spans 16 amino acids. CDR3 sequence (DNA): TGCGCCAGCAGCTTGTCTGTGGGGGGAGCCAAAAACATTCAGTACTTC. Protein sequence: CASSLSVGGAKNIQYF.

The chain's CDR3 is CASSPTGTGSGYGYTF. The CDR3 DNA reads TGTGCCAGCAGTCCCACCGGGACAGGGTCTGGCTATGGCTACACCTTC. The chain recombines TRBV7-9 with TRBJ1-2; 9 nucleotides align to TRBD1. After removal of 6 bases from V and 4 bases from J, the junction contained 12 bases not matched to a gene. The germline V gene encodes CDR1 SEHNR and CDR2 FQNEAQ (reference sequence). The CDR3 extends over 16 amino acids.

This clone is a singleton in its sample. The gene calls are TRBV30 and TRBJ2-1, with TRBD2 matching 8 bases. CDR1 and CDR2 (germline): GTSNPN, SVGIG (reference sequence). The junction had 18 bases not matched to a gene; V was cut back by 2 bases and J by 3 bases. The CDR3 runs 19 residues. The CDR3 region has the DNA TGTGCCTGGAGTCCACCGAGCCACCAGCGGGAGCCTTTCTACAATGAGCAGTTCTTC. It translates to CAWSPPSHQREPFYNEQFF.

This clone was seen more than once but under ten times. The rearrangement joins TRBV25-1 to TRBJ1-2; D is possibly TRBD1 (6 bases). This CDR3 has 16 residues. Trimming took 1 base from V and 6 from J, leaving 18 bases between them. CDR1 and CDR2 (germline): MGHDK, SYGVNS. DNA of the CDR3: TGTGCCAGCAGTGAATTGATAGGGTCGGGGGGCAATGGCTACACCTTC. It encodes CASSELIGSGGNGYTF.

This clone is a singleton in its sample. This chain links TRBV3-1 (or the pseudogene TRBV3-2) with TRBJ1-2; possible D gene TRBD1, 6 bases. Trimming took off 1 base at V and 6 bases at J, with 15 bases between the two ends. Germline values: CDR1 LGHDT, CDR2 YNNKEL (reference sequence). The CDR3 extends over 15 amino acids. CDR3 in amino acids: CASSQVRGAQDGYTF. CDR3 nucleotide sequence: TGTGCCAGCAGCCAAGTCCGGGGGGCGCAAGATGGCTACACCTTC.

CDR3 DNA: TGCACCAGCAGCCAAGTCCCTGTCTCCTACAATGAGCAGTTCTTC. Translated: CTSSQVPVSYNEQFF. The gene calls are TRBV1 and TRBJ2-1; the table names TRBD2, a call not compared with the DNA. TRBV1 is a known pseudogene. The CDR3 extends over 15 amino acids.